The clone carrying this T cell receptor beta chain came up many times. The data are from a study of naive and memory T cell subsets. Four PCR rounds used nested alpha and beta constant region primers plus the SP2 primer. Reverse transcription of blood and skin TCR RNA was primed at alpha and beta constant regions. TCRdb itself ran the 5' RACE reads through MiXCR, one entry per CDR3 protein. This sample carries more than 45,000 distinct CDR3 sequences, 7.2% of them seen once, and the ten largest clones take about a tenth. TCR cDNA received a 3' ligated oligonucleotide that carried a UMI. Adult healthy volunteers gave 2.5 ml peripheral blood for whole-blood RNA. The germline gives CDR1 SGHRS, CDR2 YFSETQ. V was trimmed by 5 bases and J by 5 bases, leaving 15 bases between them. The CDR3 is 14 amino acids.

The TCR originated in a male donor in good health. The chain recombines TRBV5-1 with TRBJ2-3; TRBD1 is a possible D gene (6 bases). The CDR3 is CASSYWQGKDTQYF. The CDR3, as DNA: TGCGCCAGCAGTTACTGGCAGGGGAAAGATACGCAGTATTTT.